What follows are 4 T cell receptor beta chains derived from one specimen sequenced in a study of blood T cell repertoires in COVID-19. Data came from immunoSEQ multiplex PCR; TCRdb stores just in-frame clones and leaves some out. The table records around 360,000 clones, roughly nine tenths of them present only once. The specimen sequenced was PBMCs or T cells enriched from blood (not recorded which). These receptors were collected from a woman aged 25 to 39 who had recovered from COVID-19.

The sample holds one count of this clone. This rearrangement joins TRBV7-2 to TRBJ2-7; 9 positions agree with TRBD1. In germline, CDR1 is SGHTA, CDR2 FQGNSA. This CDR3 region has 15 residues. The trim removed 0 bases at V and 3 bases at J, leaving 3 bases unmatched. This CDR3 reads CASSLADRGIYEQYF. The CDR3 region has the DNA TGTGCCAGCAGCTTAGCGGACAGGGGAATCTACGAGCAGTACTTC.

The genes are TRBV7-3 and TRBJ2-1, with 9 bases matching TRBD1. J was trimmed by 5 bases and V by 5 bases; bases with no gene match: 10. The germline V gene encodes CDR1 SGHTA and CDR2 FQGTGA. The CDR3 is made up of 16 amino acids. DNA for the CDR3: TGTGCCAGCAGCCTACCGGGACAGGGTATAAACAATGAGCAGTTCTTC. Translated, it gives CASSLPGQGINNEQFF. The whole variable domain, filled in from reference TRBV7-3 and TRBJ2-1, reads GAGVSQTPSNKVTEKGKYVELRCDPISGHTALYWYRQSLGQGPEFLIYFQGTGAADDSGLPNDRFFAVRPEGSVSTLKIQRTERGDSAVYLCASSLPGQGINNEQFFGPGTRLTVL.

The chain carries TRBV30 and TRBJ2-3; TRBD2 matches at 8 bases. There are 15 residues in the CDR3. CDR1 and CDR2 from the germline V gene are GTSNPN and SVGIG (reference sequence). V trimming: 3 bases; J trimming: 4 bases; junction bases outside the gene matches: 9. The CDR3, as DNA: TGTGCCTGGAGATCCAATAGCGGGGTGGCAGATACGCAGTATTTT. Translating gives CAWRSNSGVADTQYF.

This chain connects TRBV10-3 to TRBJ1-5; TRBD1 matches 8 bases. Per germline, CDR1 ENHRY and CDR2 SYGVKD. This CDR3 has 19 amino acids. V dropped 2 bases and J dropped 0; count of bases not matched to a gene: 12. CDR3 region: CAISEGGPGGGYSNQPQHF. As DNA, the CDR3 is TGTGCCATCAGTGAGGGGGGCCCAGGGGGCGGTTATAGCAATCAGCCCCAGCATTTT.